Listed here is a single T cell receptor beta chain. The data were taken from a study of cytomegalovirus exposure and HLA in healthy donors. At the level of the study: Previous work identified roughly 120 million unique TCR beta sequences from around 200 million T cells.

Primers included in the PCR were 60 Vbeta and 13 Jbeta primers. Sequenced by immunoSEQ multiplex PCR; TCRdb stores in-frame clones only, minus some. The sample lists about 57,000 clones, 75% to 85% occurring once. CDR3 length: 15 residues. CDR1 is SGDLS and CDR2 is YYNGEE in the germline V gene. Trimming pared 4 bases from V and 0 bases from J, leaving 13 bases between. V is TRBV9 and J is TRBJ1-1; D uncertain. Sequenced input: PBMCs. This sequence was found in a man between 25 and 39 years old in good health and CMV-seronegative. The CDR3 spells CASSPSHTLNTEAFF. The DNA of the CDR3 is TGTGCCAGCAGCCCGTCCCACACACTGAACACTGAAGCTTTCTTT. The variable domain in full, with the rest retrieved from reference TRBV9 and TRBJ1-1, is DSGVTQTPKHLITATGQRVTLRCSPRSGDLSVYWYQQSLDQGLQFLIQYYNGEERAKGNILERFSAQQFPDLHSELNLSSLELGDSALYFCASSPSHTLNTEAFFGQGTRLTVV.